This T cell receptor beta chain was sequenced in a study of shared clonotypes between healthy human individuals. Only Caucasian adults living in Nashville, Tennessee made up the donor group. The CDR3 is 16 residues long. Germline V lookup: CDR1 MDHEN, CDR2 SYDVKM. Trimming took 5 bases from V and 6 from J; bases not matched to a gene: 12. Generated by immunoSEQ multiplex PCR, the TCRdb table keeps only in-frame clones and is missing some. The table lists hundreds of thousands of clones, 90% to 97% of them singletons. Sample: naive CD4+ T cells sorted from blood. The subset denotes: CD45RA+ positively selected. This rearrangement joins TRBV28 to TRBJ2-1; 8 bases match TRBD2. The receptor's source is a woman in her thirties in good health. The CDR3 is CASSSPTTGRANEQFF. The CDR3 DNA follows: TGTGCCAGCAGTAGCCCCACAACCGGGAGGGCCAATGAGCAGTTCTTC.